This TCR beta chain stems from a study of cytomegalovirus exposure and HLA in healthy donors. The CDR3 spans 13 residues. V was cut by 2 bases and J by 13 bases, with 14 bases left in between. Germline lookup yields CDR1 SGHVS and CDR2 FNYEAQ. The PCR had 60 Vbeta and 13 Jbeta primers. The protocol was immunoSEQ multiplex PCR, while the TCRdb copy is restricted to in-frame clones and leaves out a portion. The sample gives about 180,000 clones, around 81% of which show up once; 4.9% is in the top ten. Sequencing was performed on PBMCs. This receptor was identified in a woman under 30 in good health and CMV-seropositive. This chain links TRBV7-6 with TRBJ1-4, with D perhaps TRBD1 (5 bases). This CDR3 reads CASSLNPGVLLFF. CDR3 DNA sequence: TGTGCCAGCAGCTTAAACCCGGGGGTGTTACTGTTTTTT.